This TCR beta chain was profiled in a study of OX40 agonist ivuxolimab in advanced cancers. The repertoire was sequenced with immunoSEQ multiplex PCR; TCRdb's copy has only in-frame clones and lacks some. This table holds over 70,000 clones, about 87% found once. Germline V gene data show CDR1 as SGHNT and CDR2 as YYREEE (reference sequence). The CDR3 has 14 residues. Deletions cut 4 bases from V and 0 bases from J, with 10 bases between. The sequence came from an adult with an advanced solid tumor such as melanoma, head and neck, liver or kidney cancer. Here the sequenced sample was CD4+ or CD8+ T cells sorted from blood, taken in a trial of the OX40 agonist ivuxolimab. This sequence joins TRBV5-4 and TRBJ1-2; D call uncertain. The CDR3, as DNA: TGTGCCAGCAGCCCTCAAACACCTAACTATGGCTACACCTTC. It encodes CASSPQTPNYGYTF.